These 9 T cell receptor beta chains were all obtained from the same sample, sequenced in a study of neurological immune-mediated disorders. From the 5' RACE reads, TCRdb called clonotypes with MiXCR, one entry per CDR3 protein. Among 93,000 or so distinct CDR3 sequences, under 14% were seen once, and the ten largest hold about 3.1%. Regarding time point: longitudinal time-point 3. The sequenced sample was PBMCs. These receptors were obtained from a female donor with HTLV-1-associated myelopathy (HAM/TSP).

This clonotype appeared a few times. V gene TRBV20-1 combines with J gene TRBJ2-1; D is perhaps TRBD2 (6 bases). CDR1 DFQATT and CDR2 SNEGSKA come from the germline V gene (reference sequence). This CDR3 has 13 residues. Trimming took 1 base from V and 9 from J, leaving 13 bases between them. CDR3 bases: TGCAGTGCTAGAGTAGCGGCGATAGTTGAGCAGTTCTTC. Protein product: CSARVAAIVEQFF.

This chain links TRBV7-8 with TRBJ2-2; the match to TRBD2 covers 7 bases. From germline, CDR1 is SGHVS and CDR2 FQNEAQ. The CDR3 extends over 18 amino acids. V was clipped by 6 bases and J by 4 bases; unmatched bases: 17. This CDR3 reads CASSPHSSGGLITGELFF. In DNA, the CDR3 is TGTGCCAGCAGTCCCCATTCCTCGGGGGGTCTGATCACCGGGGAGCTGTTTTTT.

J is TRBJ1-5 and V is TRBV5-6, with TRBD1 matching 9 bases. CDR1 is SGHDT, CDR2 YYEEEE, per germline. Germline trimming cut 3 bases from V and 10 bases from J; bases unmatched to any gene: 5. CDR3 length equals 13 residues. CDR3 sequence (DNA): TGTGCCAGCAGCTATGCACAGGGGGCCCCCCAGCATTTT. Translating it yields CASSYAQGAPQHF.

This clonotype was found many times. The rearrangement links TRBV11-2 to TRBJ1-2; no clear D gene. V was cut by 5 bases and J by 2 bases, with 15 bases left in between. This CDR3 has 15 residues. The V gene's germline CDR1 is SGHAT and CDR2 FQNNGV. The CDR3 here is CASSPRGHGNYGYTF. CDR3 DNA: TGTGCCAGCAGCCCAAGAGGGCACGGAAACTATGGCTACACCTTC.

This clonotype was seen ten or more times. CDR3 amino acids: CASSQLGSAGSGEQYF. In DNA form, the CDR3 reads TGTGCCAGCAGCCAACTTGGATCGGCAGGATCGGGCGAGCAGTACTTC. V and J are TRBV4-2 and TRBJ2-7; D gene unclear. The V gene lost 2 bases and the J gene lost 6 bases, with 20 bases spanning the gap. CDR3 length: 16 amino acids. Germline V lookup: CDR1 LGHNA, CDR2 YNFKEQ.

The chain employs TRBV6-2 or TRBV6-3 and TRBJ2-2, with D unresolved. This CDR3 has 17 residues. Germline CDR1 MNHEY, CDR2 SVGEGT. V was trimmed by 5 bases and J by 4 bases, leaving 20 bases between them. The DNA for the CDR3 is TGTGCCAGCAGTCCGCACCAGACTGGGATGGGCACCGGGGAGCTGTTTTTT. It specifies CASSPHQTGMGTGELFF.

The sample holds many counts of this clonotype. This chain connects TRBV6-6 to TRBJ2-3; D is uncertain. Germline V gene lookup returns CDR1 MNHNY and CDR2 SVGAGI (reference sequence). V was trimmed by 6 bases and J by 2 bases, leaving 12 bases between them. The CDR3 sequence is 14 residues long. The CDR3 coding sequence is TGTGCCAGCAGAGTAGGCCTCGCCACAGATACGCAGTATTTT. This translates into CASRVGLATDTQYF.

This clonotype was detected many times. V gene TRBV7-2 combines with J gene TRBJ1-5; 7 nucleotides match TRBD1. With V trimmed by 5 bases and J by 7 bases, 8 bases remained unmatched. This CDR3 is 14 amino acids long. Germline V gene sequence: CDR1 SGHTA, CDR2 FQGNSA. CDR3 loop: CASSLRQGPQPQHF. As DNA, the CDR3 is TGTGCCAGCAGCCTTCGACAGGGCCCCCAGCCCCAGCATTTT.

The chain recombines TRBV5-1 with TRBJ1-5; D is undetermined. The V end was cut by 0 bases, the J end by 1 base, with 8 bases between. Germline V gene lookup returns CDR1 SGHRS and CDR2 YFSETQ. The CDR3 spans 15 residues. The CDR3 coding sequence is TGCGCCAGCAGCTTGGAAGGGAGGAGCAATCAGCCCCAGCATTTT. Its protein product is CASSLEGRSNQPQHF.